This paragraph covers one T cell receptor beta chain sequence. The antigen is not known. This CDR3 region has 17 residues. V was clipped by 6 bases and J by 1 base; unmatched bases: 12. Germline lookup yields CDR1 KGHSH and CDR2 LQKENI. Amplification in unsorted PBMC replicate PCRs started from about 280 ng DNA, which equals some 29,000 T cell genomes. Unsorted PBMCs provided DNA that was sequenced on ten immunoSEQ deep assay plates. The table came from immunoSEQ multiplex PCR; TCRdb's copy has only in-frame clones and leaves some out. The table shows approximately 440,000 clones, with roughly 80% occurring only once. The sample originates from a study of shared clonotypes between healthy human individuals. Study findings and constraints: How much donors shared clonotypes was expected to be affected by sequencing depth.

The chain is built from TRBV18 and TRBJ1-1; 9 nucleotides line up with TRBD1. This sequence was found in a woman between 40 and 55 years old in good health. Some clones in this sample may be carry-over from other donors' samples. The sample comprised PBMCs. The DNA for the CDR3 is TGTGCCAGCTCGCCAGTCCCGGGACAGGGACAGAACACTGAAGCTTTCTTT. Protein: CASSPVPGQGQNTEAFF.